The entry below gives a single T cell receptor beta chain sequence along with its context. Its antigen is not identified. This specimen belongs to a study of CD4+ T cells in melanoma. Findings and limits, study-wide: In melanoma, neoantigen-specific CD4+ T cells reportedly differed in differentiation state. A reported correlation linked neoantigen-specific CD4+ T cells to CD8+, macrophage and B cell function.

CDR1 and CDR2 (germline): LNHDA, SQIVND (reference sequence). J lost 5 bases, V lost 5 bases, and 7 bases had no gene match. The CDR3 has 16 residues. Profiling relied on immunoSEQ multiplex PCR, and the TCRdb table lists in-frame clones only, not all of them. The sample carries some 19,000 clones, about three quarters recorded once. This TCR was sampled from a human donor with melanoma. This chain uses TRBV19 with TRBJ2-2; 11 bases line up with TRBD2. The DNA for the CDR3 is TGTGCCAGTAGTCCTCTAGCGGGGGGCTGGACCGGGGAGCTGTTTTTT. It codes for CASSPLAGGWTGELFF. Complete variable domain (other parts from reference TRBV19 and TRBJ2-2): DGGITQSPKYLFRKEGQNVTLSCEQNLNHDAMYWYRQDPGQGLRLIYYSQIVNDFQKGDIAEGYSVSREKKESFPLTVTSAQKNPTAFYLCASSPLAGGWTGELFFGEGSRLTVL.